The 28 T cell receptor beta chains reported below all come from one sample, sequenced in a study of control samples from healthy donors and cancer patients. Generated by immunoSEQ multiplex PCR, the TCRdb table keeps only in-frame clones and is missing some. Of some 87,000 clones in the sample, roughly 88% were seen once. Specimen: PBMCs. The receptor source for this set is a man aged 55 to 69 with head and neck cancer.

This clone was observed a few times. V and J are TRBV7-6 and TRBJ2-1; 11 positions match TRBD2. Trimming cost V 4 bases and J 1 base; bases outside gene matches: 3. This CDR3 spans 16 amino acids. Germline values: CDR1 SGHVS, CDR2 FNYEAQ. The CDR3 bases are TGTGCCAGCAGCTCTCCTAGCGGGAGGTCCTACAATGAGCAGTTCTTC. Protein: CASSSPSGRSYNEQFF.

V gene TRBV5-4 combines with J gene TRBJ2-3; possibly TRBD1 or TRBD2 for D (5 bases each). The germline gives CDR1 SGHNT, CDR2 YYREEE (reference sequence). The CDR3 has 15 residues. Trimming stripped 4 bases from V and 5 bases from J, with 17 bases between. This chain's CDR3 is CASSPGRGGLDTQYF. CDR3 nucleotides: TGTGCCAGCAGCCCGGGACGGGGTGGTCTAGATACGCAGTATTTT.

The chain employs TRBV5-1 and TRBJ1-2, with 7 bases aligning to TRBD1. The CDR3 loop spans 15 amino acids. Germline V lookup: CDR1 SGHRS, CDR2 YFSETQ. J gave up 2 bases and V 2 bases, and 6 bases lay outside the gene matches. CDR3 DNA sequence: TGCGCCAGCAGCTTAAACAGGGGATCGAACTATGGCTACACCTTC. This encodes CASSLNRGSNYGYTF.

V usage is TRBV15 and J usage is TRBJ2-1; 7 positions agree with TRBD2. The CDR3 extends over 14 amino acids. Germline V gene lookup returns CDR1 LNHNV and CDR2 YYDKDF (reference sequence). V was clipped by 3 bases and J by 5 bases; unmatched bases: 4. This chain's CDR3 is CATSRTLADNEQFF. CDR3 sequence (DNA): TGTGCCACCAGCAGGACCCTAGCGGACAATGAGCAGTTCTTC.

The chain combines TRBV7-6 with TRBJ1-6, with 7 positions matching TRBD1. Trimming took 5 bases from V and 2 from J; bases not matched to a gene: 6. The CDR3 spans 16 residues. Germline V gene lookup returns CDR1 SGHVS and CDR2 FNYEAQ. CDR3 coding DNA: TGTGCCAGCAGCCTAACGGGACAGCCCTATAATTCACCCCTCCACTTT. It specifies CASSLTGQPYNSPLHF.

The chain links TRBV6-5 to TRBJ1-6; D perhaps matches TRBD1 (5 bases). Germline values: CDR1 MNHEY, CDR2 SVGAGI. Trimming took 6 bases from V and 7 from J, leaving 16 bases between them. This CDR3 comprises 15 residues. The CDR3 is CASSLQEGVNSPLHF. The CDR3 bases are TGTGCCAGCAGCCTACAGGAGGGAGTGAATTCACCCCTCCACTTT.

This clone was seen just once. The CDR3 DNA sequence: TGTGCCAGTAGTATGGGACCCACCGGGGAGCTGTTTTTT. Its translation is CASSMGPTGELFF. This chain uses TRBV19 with TRBJ2-2; D might be TRBD1 or TRBD2, each matching 5 bases. Trimming cost V 3 bases and J 4 bases, with 6 bases left between them. Germline V lookup: CDR1 LNHDA, CDR2 SQIVND (reference sequence). The CDR3 loop spans 13 amino acids.

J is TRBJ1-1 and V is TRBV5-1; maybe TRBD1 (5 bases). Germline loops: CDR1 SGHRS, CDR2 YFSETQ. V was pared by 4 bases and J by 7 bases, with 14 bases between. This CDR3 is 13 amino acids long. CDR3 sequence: CASSPGDSNEAFF. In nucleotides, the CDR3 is TGCGCCAGCAGCCCGGGTGACAGCAATGAAGCTTTCTTT.

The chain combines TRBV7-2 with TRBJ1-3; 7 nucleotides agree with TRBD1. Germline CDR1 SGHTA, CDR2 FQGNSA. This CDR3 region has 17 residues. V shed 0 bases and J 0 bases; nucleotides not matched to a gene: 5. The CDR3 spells CASSLAGTAISGNTIYF. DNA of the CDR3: TGTGCCAGCAGCTTAGCTGGGACAGCGATCTCTGGAAACACCATATATTTT.

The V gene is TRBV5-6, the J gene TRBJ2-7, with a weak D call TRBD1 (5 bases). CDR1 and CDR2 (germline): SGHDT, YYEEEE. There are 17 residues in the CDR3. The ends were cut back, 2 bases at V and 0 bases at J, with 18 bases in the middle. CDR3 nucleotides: TGTGCCAGCAGCTTTTGGCCGAGAGCAGGGCACTCCTACGAGCAGTACTTC. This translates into CASSFWPRAGHSYEQYF.

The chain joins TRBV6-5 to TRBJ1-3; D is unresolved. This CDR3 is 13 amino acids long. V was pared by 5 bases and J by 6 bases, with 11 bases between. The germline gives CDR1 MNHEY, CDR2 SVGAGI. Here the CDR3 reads CASSNNFENTIYF. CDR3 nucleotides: TGTGCCAGCAGTAATAATTTCGAAAACACCATATATTTT.

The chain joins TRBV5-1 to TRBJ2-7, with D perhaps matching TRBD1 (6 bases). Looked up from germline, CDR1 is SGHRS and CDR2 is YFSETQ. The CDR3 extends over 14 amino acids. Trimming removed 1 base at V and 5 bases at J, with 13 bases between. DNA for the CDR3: TGCGCCAGCAGCTTGCGGCAGGGGCGGCACGAGCAGTACTTC. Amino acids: CASSLRQGRHEQYF.

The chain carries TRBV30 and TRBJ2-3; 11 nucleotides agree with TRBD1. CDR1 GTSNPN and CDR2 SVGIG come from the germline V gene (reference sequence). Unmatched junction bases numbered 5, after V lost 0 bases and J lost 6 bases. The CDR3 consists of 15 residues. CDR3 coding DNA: TGTGCCTGGAGTGTAAGGACAGGGGGCAGGGATACGCAGTATTTT. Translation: CAWSVRTGGRDTQYF.

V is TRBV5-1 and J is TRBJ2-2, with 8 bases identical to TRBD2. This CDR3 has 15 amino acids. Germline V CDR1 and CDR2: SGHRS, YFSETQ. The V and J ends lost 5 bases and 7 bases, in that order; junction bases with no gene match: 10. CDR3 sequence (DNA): TGCGCCAGCAGTTTGTTACTAGCGGCTGGCGGGGAGCTGTTTTTT. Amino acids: CASSLLLAAGGELFF.

The CDR3 reads CASSQHRYNYGYTF. The CDR3 nucleotides read TGTGCCAGCAGCCAGCACAGGTATAACTATGGCTACACCTTC. This chain links TRBV7-9 with TRBJ1-2; tentative D call: TRBD1 (5 bases). V lost 5 bases to trimming and J lost 1 base, with 11 bases between them. The CDR3 totals 14 residues. Germline CDR1 reads SEHNR; CDR2 reads FQNEAQ (reference sequence).

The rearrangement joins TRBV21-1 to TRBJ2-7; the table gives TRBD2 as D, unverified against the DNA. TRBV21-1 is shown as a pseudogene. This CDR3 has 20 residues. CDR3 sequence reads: CASSKSGSGVAPLSSYEQYF. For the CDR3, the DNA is TGTGCCAGCAGCAAATCGGGATCCGGGGTGGCCCCTCTGAGCTCCTACGAGCAGTACTTC.

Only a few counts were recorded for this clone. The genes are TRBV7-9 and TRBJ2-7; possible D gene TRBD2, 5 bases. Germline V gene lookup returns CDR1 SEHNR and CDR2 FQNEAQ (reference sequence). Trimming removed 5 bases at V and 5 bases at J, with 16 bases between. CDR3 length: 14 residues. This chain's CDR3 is CASSGELVWDEQYF. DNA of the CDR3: TGTGCCAGCAGCGGGGAACTAGTTTGGGACGAGCAGTACTTC.

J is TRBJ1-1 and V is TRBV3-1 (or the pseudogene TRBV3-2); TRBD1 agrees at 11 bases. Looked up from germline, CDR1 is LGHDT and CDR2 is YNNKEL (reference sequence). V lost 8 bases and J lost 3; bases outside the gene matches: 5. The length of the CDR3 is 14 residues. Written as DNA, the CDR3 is TGTGCCAGCCAAGGACAGGGGGCGGACACTGAAGCTTTCTTT. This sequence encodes CASQGQGADTEAFF.

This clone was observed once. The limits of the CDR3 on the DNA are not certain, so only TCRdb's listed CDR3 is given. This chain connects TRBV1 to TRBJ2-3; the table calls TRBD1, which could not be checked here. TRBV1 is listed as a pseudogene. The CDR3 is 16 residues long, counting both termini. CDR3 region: CTSSQVVGVGTNTQYF.

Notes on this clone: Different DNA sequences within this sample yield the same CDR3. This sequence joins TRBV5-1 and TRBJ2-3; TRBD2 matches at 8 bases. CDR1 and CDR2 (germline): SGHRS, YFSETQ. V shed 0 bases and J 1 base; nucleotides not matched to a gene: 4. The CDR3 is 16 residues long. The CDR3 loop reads CASSLGLAGRTDTQYF. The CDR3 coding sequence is TGCGCCAGCAGCTTGGGATTAGCGGGACGCACAGATACGCAGTATTTT.

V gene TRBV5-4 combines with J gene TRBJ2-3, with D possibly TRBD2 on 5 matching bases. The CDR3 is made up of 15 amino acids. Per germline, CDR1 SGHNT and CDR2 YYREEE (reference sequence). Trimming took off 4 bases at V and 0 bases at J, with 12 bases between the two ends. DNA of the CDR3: TGTGCCAGCAGCCTGGACTCAACTAGCACAGATACGCAGTATTTT. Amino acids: CASSLDSTSTDTQYF.

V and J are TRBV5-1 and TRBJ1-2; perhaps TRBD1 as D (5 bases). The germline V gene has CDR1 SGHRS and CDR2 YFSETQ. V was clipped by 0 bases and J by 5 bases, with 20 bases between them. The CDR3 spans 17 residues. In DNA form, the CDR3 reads TGCGCCAGCAGCTTGGCCGCGATCGTGAGGCAGGGTTATGGCTACACCTTC. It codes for CASSLAAIVRQGYGYTF.

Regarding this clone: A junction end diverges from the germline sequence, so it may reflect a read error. CDR3 DNA sequence: TGTGCCAGCAGCCAAGATCTGGGACGTAATCTCAACTTC. Translating gives CASSQDLGRNLNF. V usage is TRBV3-1 (or the pseudogene TRBV3-2) and J usage is TRBJ2-7; D might be TRBD1 or TRBD2, each matching 5 bases. This CDR3 contains 13 residues. Germline values: CDR1 LGHDT, CDR2 YNNKEL (reference sequence).

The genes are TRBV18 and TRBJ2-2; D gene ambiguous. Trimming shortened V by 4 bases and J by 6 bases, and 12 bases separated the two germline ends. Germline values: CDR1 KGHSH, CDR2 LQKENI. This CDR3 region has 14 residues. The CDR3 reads CASSRDDVSGELFF. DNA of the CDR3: TGTGCCAGCTCACGGGATGACGTTTCCGGGGAGCTGTTTTTT.

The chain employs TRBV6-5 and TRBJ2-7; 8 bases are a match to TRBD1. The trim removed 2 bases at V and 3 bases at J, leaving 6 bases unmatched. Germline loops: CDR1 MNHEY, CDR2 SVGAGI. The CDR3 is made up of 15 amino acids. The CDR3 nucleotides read TGTGCCAGCAGTTACACGGACAGGGCCTACTACGAGCAGTACTTC. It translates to CASSYTDRAYYEQYF.

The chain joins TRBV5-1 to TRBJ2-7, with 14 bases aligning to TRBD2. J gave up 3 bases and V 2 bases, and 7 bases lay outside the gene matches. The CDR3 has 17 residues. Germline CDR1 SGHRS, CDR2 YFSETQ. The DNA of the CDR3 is TGCGCCAGCAGCTTCCGGTCCGGGACTAGCGGGAGCTACGAGCAGTACTTC. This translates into CASSFRSGTSGSYEQYF. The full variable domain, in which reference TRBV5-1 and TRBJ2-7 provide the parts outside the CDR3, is KAGVTQTPRYLIKTRGQQVTLSCSPISGHRSVSWYQQTPGQGLQFLFEYFSETQRNKGNFPGRFSGRQFSNSRSEMNVSTLELGDSALYLCASSFRSGTSGSYEQYFGPGTRLTVT.

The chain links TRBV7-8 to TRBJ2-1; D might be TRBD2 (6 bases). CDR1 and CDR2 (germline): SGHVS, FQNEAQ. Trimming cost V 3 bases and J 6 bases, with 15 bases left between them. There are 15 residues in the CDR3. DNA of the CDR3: TGTGCCAGCAGCTTCAGGCTTTCGACTAGCAATGAGCAGTTCTTC. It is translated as CASSFRLSTSNEQFF.

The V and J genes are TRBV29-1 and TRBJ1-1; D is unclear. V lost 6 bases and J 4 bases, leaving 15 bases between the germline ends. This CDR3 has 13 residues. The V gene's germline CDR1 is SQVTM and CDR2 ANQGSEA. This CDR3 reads CSVAPQVATEAFF. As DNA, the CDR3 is TGCAGCGTCGCTCCTCAGGTAGCCACTGAAGCTTTCTTT.